Shown below are 22 T cell receptor beta chains from a single sample sequenced in a study of response to subunit inactivated influenza vaccine. Each CDR3 protein gets one entry after TCRdb re-called the RT-PCR reads with MiXCR. The data contain around 600,000 distinct CDR3 sequences, about 11% of them singletons. The same data also went into a second study, on T cells expressing NK-cell markers. That publication notes: 5'RACE template switching built TCR beta cDNA with unique molecular identifiers.

The sequenced sample was PBMCs from blood, obtained on the day of vaccination. These TCRs come from a man aged 50 or older who received an inactivated influenza vaccine.

This clonotype was seen many times. The chain recombines TRBV3-1 with TRBJ2-6, with TRBD1 identical over 7 bases. The CDR3 spans 18 residues. V gave up 2 bases and J gave up 4 bases; unmatched junction bases: 11. The V gene's germline CDR1 is LGHDT and CDR2 YNNKEL (reference sequence). The CDR3 nucleotides are TGTGCCAGCAGCCAATTGACAGGGTACCTCGCAGGGGCCAACGTCCTGACTTTC. It yields the protein CASSQLTGYLAGANVLTF.

V usage is TRBV24-1 and J usage is TRBJ2-5; D remains ambiguous. Germline V gene sequence: CDR1 KGHDR, CDR2 SFDVKD. Trimming took 5 bases from V and 1 from J, leaving 7 bases between them. This CDR3 has 13 amino acids. The CDR3 DNA sequence: TGTGCCACCAGTGTTGCCAGCCAAGAGACCCAGTACTTC. Its translation: CATSVASQETQYF.

This clonotype has more than one count but fewer than ten. The chain couples TRBV18 to TRBJ1-2; tentatively, D is TRBD1 (5 bases). From germline, CDR1 is KGHSH and CDR2 LQKENI. The germline V and J ends were trimmed by 2 bases and 3 bases, with 10 bases remaining between them. The length of the CDR3 is 14 residues. The CDR3 bases are TGTGCCAGCTCACCATCAGGGCAGTACTATGGCTACACCTTC. Amino acids: CASSPSGQYYGYTF.

This clonotype showed up many times. The CDR3: CASSSTSGGPYEQYF. In DNA form, the CDR3 reads TGTGCCAGCAGCTCAACTAGCGGGGGCCCCTACGAGCAGTACTTC. J is TRBJ2-7 and V is TRBV7-2; 11 nucleotides align to TRBD2. CDR1 and CDR2 from the germline V gene are SGHTA and FQGNSA. This CDR3 is built from 15 residues. V dropped 4 bases and J dropped 2; count of bases not matched to a gene: 4.

Only a few counts were recorded for this clonotype. The chain is built from TRBV7-2 and TRBJ2-7; TRBD1 or TRBD2 may be the D gene (5 bases each). Trimming took off 5 bases at V and 1 base at J, with 12 bases between the two ends. CDR1 and CDR2 from the germline V gene are SGHTA and FQGNSA. This CDR3 has 14 amino acids. CDR3 sequence (DNA): TGTGCCAGCAGCCTACTCGGGGCGTCCTACGAGCAGTACTTC. Translated: CASSLLGASYEQYF.

V and J are TRBV18 and TRBJ1-5; 7 bases agree with TRBD1. Looked up from germline, CDR1 is KGHSH and CDR2 is LQKENI. With V trimmed by 6 bases and J by 8 bases, 10 bases remained unmatched. The length of the CDR3 is 14 residues. Written as DNA, the CDR3 is TGTGCCAGCTCGAATAATGCAGGGGGGGAGCCCCAGCATTTT. Translation: CASSNNAGGEPQHF. The full variable domain, rest sourced from reference TRBV18 and TRBJ1-5, is NAGVMQNPRHLVRRRGQEARLRCSPMKGHSHVYWYRQLPEEGLKFMVYLQKENIIDESGMPKERFSAEFPKEGPSILRIQQVVRGDSAAYFCASSNNAGGEPQHFGDGTRLSIL.

V usage is TRBV20-1 and J usage is TRBJ2-7; 8 bases fit TRBD2. Per germline, CDR1 DFQATT and CDR2 SNEGSKA (reference sequence). With 0 bases clipped from V and 4 bases from J, the junction kept 11 bases outside the gene matches. CDR3 size: 16 residues. The CDR3 region is CSARDLSGKGRYEQYF. The CDR3 region has the DNA TGCAGTGCTAGAGATCTTAGCGGGAAAGGGCGGTACGAGCAGTACTTC.

The genes are TRBV12-3 or TRBV12-4 and TRBJ2-3; no reliable D call. This CDR3 is 13 amino acids long. Trimming took off 5 bases at V and 6 bases at J, with 12 bases between the two ends. The CDR3 spells CASSLTLSDTQYF. The DNA of the CDR3 is TGTGCCAGCAGTCTTACTTTATCGGATACGCAGTATTTT.

The V and J genes are TRBV6-1 and TRBJ1-3; 8 bases fit TRBD1. The CDR3 runs to 15 residues. J lost 9 bases, V lost 5 bases, and 12 bases had no gene match. Germline values: CDR1 MNHNS, CDR2 SASEGT. CDR3: CASSLARGQELTIYF. The DNA of the CDR3 is TGTGCCAGCAGTCTGGCCCGGGGACAGGAGCTCACCATATATTTT.

This clonotype was detected only a few times. The germline gene is not matched at one end of the junction; a read error may be the cause. The CDR3 region is CASSLGGDPGTGEETQYF. CDR3 sequence (DNA): TGTGCTAGCAGCTTAGGAGGGGATCCCGGGACAGGCGAAGAGACCCAGTACTTC. V usage is TRBV7-7 and J usage is TRBJ2-5; 8 positions match TRBD1. The CDR3 runs to 18 residues. The V gene's germline CDR1 is SSHAT and CDR2 FNYEAQ (reference sequence).

This sequence joins TRBV6-1 and TRBJ2-3; D is undetermined. The V gene lost 4 bases and the J gene lost 4 bases, with 12 bases spanning the gap. Germline loops: CDR1 MNHNS, CDR2 SASEGT. This CDR3 comprises 14 residues. CDR3 in amino acids: CASSGPLAPDTQYF. CDR3 in DNA: TGTGCCAGCAGTGGACCCCTTGCCCCAGATACGCAGTATTTT.

The CDR3 is CASSLNTERAPREQYF. The CDR3 DNA reads TGTGCCAGCAGCTTAAATACGGAGCGGGCCCCTAGGGAGCAGTACTTC. This chain joins TRBV7-2 and TRBJ2-7; perhaps TRBD2 as D (6 bases). CDR1 SGHTA and CDR2 FQGNSA come from the germline V gene. The V end was cut by 2 bases, the J end by 7 bases, with 21 bases between. The CDR3 length is 16 residues.

Only a few counts were recorded for this clonotype. The chain combines TRBV20-1 with TRBJ2-5, with TRBD2 matching over 7 bases. The V and J ends lost 6 bases and 4 bases, in that order; junction bases with no gene match: 8. CDR3 length: 13 amino acids. Germline V gene lookup returns CDR1 DFQATT and CDR2 SNEGSKA (reference sequence). CDR3: CSAGEGRPETQYF. The CDR3 DNA is TGCAGTGCCGGGGAGGGGCGCCCAGAGACCCAGTACTTC.

V and J are TRBV7-9 and TRBJ2-4, with D perhaps matching TRBD2 (6 bases). CDR3 length: 16 residues. Germline V gene data show CDR1 as SEHNR and CDR2 as FQNEAQ (reference sequence). The germline V and J ends were trimmed by 6 bases and 0 bases, with 15 bases remaining between them. CDR3 in DNA: TGTGCCAGCAGTCAACCGGGACTGAGAGCCAAAAACATTCAGTACTTC. Translation gives CASSQPGLRAKNIQYF.

This chain uses TRBV10-3 with TRBJ2-3; 7 bases match TRBD1. This CDR3 comprises 15 residues. Per the germline V gene, CDR1 is ENHRY and CDR2 is SYGVKD. With 4 bases clipped from V and 1 base from J, the junction kept 5 bases outside the gene matches. As DNA, the CDR3 is TGTGCCATCAGTGGCAGGGGGAGCGGCACAGATACGCAGTATTTT. This translates into CAISGRGSGTDTQYF.

V is TRBV5-1 and J is TRBJ2-3; tentative D call: TRBD1 (6 bases). V lost 0 bases and J lost 5, with 16 bases in between. CDR1 is SGHRS, CDR2 YFSETQ, per germline. CDR3 length: 16 amino acids. The DNA of the CDR3 is TGCGCCAGCAGCTTGGCCGGCAGCCTAGGGGGAGATACGCAGTATTTT. This encodes CASSLAGSLGGDTQYF.

This clonotype has a handful of counts. This chain uses TRBV28 with TRBJ2-7; D perhaps matches TRBD2 (5 bases). V dropped 6 bases and J dropped 0 bases, with 15 bases sitting between them. This CDR3 has 15 amino acids. The germline CDR1 and CDR2 sequences are MDHEN and SYDVKM. The CDR3 bases are TGTGCCAGCAGAACCCACGGGGTGAGCTCCTACGAGCAGTACTTC. Amino acid sequence: CASRTHGVSSYEQYF.

This clonotype was observed at least ten times. The rearrangement links TRBV5-1 to TRBJ2-1; D is unresolved. Trimming removed 4 bases from V and 0 bases from J, with 14 bases in between. Per germline, CDR1 SGHRS and CDR2 YFSETQ. The CDR3 extends over 16 amino acids. The CDR3 reads CASSPLEYSSYNEQFF. CDR3 coding DNA: TGCGCCAGCAGCCCCCTAGAGTACAGCTCCTACAATGAGCAGTTCTTC.

This clonotype appeared a few times. V is TRBV5-1 and J is TRBJ2-7; 12 bases fit TRBD2. Germline assignment: CDR1 SGHRS and CDR2 YFSETQ. The CDR3 runs to 15 residues. V lost 5 bases, J lost 5 bases, and 8 bases stayed unmatched. The CDR3 DNA is TGCGCCAGCAGGCAACTAGCGGGAGGCAAAAACGAGCAGTACTTC. Its protein product is CASRQLAGGKNEQYF.

This clonotype was seen only a few times. The chain uses TRBV11-1 and TRBJ2-3, with TRBD2 matching over 15 bases. V gave up 3 bases and J gave up 4 bases; unmatched junction bases: 8. Germline assignment: CDR1 SGHAT and CDR2 FQDESV (reference sequence). This CDR3 has 18 amino acids. As DNA, the CDR3 is TGTGCCAGCAGCTTGTCCGGGACTAGCGGGGGGCGAGCAGATACGCAGTATTTT. The encoded protein is CASSLSGTSGGRADTQYF.

This clonotype was recorded many times. The chain links TRBV20-1 to TRBJ1-1; TRBD1 matches 8 bases. CDR1 DFQATT and CDR2 SNEGSKA come from the germline V gene (reference sequence). The CDR3 contains 15 residues. The V gene end was trimmed by 1 base and the J gene end by 2 bases; junction bases not matched to a gene: 6. The CDR3 DNA reads TGCAGTGCTAGAGCACCCGGGACAGGTAACACTGAAGCTTTCTTT. Translated, it gives CSARAPGTGNTEAFF.

The J gene is TRBJ1-2, the V gene TRBV4-1; 9 nucleotides agree with TRBD1. With 7 bases clipped from V and 2 bases from J, the junction kept 5 bases outside the gene matches. This CDR3 comprises 14 residues. Germline values: CDR1 MGHRA, CDR2 YSYEKL. The DNA of the CDR3 is TGCGCCAGCAAAAAACAGGGGGCAAACTATGGCTACACCTTC. Amino acids: CASKKQGANYGYTF.